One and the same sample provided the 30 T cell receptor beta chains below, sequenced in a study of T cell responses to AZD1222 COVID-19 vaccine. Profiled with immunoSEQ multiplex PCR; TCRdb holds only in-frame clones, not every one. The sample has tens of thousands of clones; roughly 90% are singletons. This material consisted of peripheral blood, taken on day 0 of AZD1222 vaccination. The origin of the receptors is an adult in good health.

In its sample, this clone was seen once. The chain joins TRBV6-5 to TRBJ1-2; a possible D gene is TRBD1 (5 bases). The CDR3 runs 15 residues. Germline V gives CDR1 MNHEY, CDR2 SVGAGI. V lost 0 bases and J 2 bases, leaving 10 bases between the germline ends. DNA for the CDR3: TGTGCCAGCAGTTACTCGGGGCACCAGAACTATGGCTACACCTTC. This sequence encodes CASSYSGHQNYGYTF.

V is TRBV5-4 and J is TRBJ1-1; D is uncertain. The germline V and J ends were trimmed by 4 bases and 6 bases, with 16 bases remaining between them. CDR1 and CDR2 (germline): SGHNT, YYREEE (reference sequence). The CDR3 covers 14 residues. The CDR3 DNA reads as TGTGCCAGCAGCCTCGGGCCCCCTGACCCTGAAGCTTTCTTT. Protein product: CASSLGPPDPEAFF.

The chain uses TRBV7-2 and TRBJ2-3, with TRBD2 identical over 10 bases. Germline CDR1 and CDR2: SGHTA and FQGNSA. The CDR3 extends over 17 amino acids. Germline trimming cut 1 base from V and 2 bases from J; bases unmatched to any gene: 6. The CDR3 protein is CASSLGNLAGVTDTQYF. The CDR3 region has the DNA TGTGCCAGCAGCTTAGGGAATCTAGCGGGGGTCACAGATACGCAGTATTTT.

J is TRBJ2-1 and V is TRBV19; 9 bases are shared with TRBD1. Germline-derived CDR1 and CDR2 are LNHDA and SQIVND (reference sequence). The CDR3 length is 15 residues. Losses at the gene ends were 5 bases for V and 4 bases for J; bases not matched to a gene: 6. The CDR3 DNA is TGTGCCAGTAGTCCCGGGACAGGGAGGTACAATGAGCAGTTCTTC. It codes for CASSPGTGRYNEQFF.

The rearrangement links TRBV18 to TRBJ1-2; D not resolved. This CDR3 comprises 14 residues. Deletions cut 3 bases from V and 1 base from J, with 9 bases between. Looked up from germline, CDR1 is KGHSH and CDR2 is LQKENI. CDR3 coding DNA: TGTGCCAGCTCACCCTTGACCGATAACTATGGCTACACCTTC. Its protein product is CASSPLTDNYGYTF.

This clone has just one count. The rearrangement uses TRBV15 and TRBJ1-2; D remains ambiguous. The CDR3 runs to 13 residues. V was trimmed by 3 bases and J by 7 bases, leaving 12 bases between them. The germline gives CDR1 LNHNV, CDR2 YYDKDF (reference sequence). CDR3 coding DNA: TGTGCCACCAGCAGCACAGAAGGAACTGGCTACACCTTC. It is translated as CATSSTEGTGYTF.

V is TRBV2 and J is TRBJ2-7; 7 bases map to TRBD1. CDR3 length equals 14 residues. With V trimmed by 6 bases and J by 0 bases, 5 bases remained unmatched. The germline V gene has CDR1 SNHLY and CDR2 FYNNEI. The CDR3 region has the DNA TGTGCCAGCAGGAGGGGGCGGACCTCCTACGAGCAGTACTTC. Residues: CASRRGRTSYEQYF.

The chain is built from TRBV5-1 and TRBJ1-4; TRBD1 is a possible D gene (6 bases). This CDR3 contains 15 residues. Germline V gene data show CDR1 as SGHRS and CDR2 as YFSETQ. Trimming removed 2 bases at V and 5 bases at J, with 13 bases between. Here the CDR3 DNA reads TGCGCCAGCAGCTTTATAGGACAGTTGAATGAAAAACTGTTTTTT. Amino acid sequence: CASSFIGQLNEKLFF.

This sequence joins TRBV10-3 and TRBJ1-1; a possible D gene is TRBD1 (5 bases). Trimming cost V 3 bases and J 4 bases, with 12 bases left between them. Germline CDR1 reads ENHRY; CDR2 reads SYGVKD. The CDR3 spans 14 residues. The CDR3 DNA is TGTGCCATCAGTGACTACCTCGGGGGCACTGAAGCTTTCTTT. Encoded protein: CAISDYLGGTEAFF.

The CDR3 sequence: CASSYAGARGNTIYF. In DNA form, the CDR3 reads TGTGCCAGCAGTTATGCCGGGGCCCGTGGAAACACCATATATTTT. The V gene is TRBV6-5, the J gene TRBJ1-3, with D maybe TRBD1 (5 bases). The germline V gene encodes CDR1 MNHEY and CDR2 SVGAGI. The CDR3 totals 15 residues. The V end was cut by 3 bases, the J end by 3 bases, with 12 bases between.

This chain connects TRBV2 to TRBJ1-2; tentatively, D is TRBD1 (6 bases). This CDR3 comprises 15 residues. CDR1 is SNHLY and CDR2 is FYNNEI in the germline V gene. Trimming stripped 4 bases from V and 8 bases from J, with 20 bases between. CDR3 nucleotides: TGTGCCAGCAGTGTACAGGGCCTAGATACGGAGGGCTACACCTTC. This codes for CASSVQGLDTEGYTF.

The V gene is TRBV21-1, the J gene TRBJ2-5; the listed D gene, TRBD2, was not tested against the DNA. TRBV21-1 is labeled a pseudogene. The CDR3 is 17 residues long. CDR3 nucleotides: TGTGCCAGCAGCAAATCTCGGTCTAGCGGGCCTGAAGAGACCCAGTACTTC. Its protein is CASSKSRSSGPEETQYF.

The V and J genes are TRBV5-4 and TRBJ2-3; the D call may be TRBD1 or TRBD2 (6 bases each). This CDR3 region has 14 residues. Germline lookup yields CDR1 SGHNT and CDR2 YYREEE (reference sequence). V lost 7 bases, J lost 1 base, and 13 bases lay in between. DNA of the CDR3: TGTGCCAGCCTAGTAGGGGGGCGCACAGATACGCAGTATTTT. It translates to CASLVGGRTDTQYF.

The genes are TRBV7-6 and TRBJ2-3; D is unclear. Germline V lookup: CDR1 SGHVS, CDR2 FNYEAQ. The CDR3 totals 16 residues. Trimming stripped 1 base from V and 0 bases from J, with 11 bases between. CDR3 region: CASSLGSRRSTDTQYF. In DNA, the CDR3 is TGTGCCAGCAGCTTAGGGAGCAGGCGAAGCACAGATACGCAGTATTTT.

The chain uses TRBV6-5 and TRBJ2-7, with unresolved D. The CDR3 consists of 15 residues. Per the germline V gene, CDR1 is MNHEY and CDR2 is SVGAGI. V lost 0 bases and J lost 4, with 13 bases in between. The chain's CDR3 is CASSYSVAGEYEQYF. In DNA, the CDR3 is TGTGCCAGCAGTTACTCGGTGGCAGGAGAGTACGAGCAGTACTTC.

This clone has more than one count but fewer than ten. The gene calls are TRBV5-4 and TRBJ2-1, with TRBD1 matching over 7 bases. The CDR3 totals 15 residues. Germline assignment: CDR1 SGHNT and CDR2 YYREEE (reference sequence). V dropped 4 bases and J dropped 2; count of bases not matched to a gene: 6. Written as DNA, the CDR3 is TGTGCCAGCAGCACTGAGACAGGGCCCTACAATGAGCAGTTCTTC. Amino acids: CASSTETGPYNEQFF.

CDR3 loop: CASGLVLGRNTEAFF. For the CDR3, the DNA is TGTGCTAGTGGTTTGGTACTGGGACGGAACACTGAAGCTTTCTTT. The rearrangement links TRBV12-5 to TRBJ1-1, with D tentatively TRBD1 (5 bases). Germline values: CDR1 LGHNT, CDR2 FRNRAP. Trimming took off 0 bases at V and 1 base at J, with 9 bases between the two ends. The length of the CDR3 is 15 residues.

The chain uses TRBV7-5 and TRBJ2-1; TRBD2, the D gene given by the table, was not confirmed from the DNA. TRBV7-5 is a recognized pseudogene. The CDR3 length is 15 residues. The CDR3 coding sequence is TGTGCCAGAAGCATCAGCCGGGGGGTCTACAATGAGCAGTTCTTC. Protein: CARSISRGVYNEQFF.

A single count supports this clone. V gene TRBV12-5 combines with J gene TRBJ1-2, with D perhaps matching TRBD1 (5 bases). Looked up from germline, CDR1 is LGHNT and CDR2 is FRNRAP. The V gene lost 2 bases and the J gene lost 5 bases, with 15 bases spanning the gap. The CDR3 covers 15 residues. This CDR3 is CASGLHLGGGYGYTF. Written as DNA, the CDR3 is TGTGCTAGTGGTTTGCACCTCGGTGGGGGGTATGGCTACACCTTC.

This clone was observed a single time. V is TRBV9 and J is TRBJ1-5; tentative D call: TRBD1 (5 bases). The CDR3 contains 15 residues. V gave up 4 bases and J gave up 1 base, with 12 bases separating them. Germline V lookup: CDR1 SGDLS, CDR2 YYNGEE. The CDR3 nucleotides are TGTGCCAGCAGCTCGGGGGACGGGAGCAATCAGCCCCAGCATTTT. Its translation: CASSSGDGSNQPQHF.

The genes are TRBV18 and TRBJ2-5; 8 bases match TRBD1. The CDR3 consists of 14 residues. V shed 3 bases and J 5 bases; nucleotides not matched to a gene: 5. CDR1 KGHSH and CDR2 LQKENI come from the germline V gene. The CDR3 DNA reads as TGTGCCAGCTCACCCGGACAGGGTGGGGAGACCCAGTACTTC. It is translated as CASSPGQGGETQYF. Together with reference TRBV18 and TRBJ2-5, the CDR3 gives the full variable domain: NAGVMQNPRHLVRRRGQEARLRCSPMKGHSHVYWYRQLPEEGLKFMVYLQKENIIDESGMPKERFSAEFPKEGPSILRIQQVVRGDSAAYFCASSPGQGGETQYFGPGTRLLVL.

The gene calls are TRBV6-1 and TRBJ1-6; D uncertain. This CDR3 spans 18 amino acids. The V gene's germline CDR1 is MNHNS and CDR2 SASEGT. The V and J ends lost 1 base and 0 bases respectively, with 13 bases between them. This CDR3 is CASSEGVARSSYNSPLHF. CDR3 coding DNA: TGTGCCAGCAGTGAAGGAGTTGCCCGGAGCTCCTATAATTCACCCCTCCACTTT.

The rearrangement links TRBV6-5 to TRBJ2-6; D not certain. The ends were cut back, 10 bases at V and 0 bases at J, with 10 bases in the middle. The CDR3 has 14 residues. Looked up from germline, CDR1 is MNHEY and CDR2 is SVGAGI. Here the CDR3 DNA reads TGTGCCATTGAATTGGGCTCTGGGGCCAACGTCCTGACTTTC. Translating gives CAIELGSGANVLTF.

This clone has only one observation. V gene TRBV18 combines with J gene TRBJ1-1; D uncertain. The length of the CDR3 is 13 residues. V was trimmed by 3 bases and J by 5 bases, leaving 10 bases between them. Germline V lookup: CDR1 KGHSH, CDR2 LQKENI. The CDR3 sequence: CASSPGVGTEAFF. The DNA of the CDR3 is TGTGCCAGCTCACCCGGGGTAGGGACTGAAGCTTTCTTT.

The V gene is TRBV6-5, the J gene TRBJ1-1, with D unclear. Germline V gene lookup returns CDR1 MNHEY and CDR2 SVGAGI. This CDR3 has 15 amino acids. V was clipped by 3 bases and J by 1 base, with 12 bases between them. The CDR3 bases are TGTGCCAGCAGTTATGAGGCTTCTCCGAACACTGAAGCTTTCTTT. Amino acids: CASSYEASPNTEAFF.

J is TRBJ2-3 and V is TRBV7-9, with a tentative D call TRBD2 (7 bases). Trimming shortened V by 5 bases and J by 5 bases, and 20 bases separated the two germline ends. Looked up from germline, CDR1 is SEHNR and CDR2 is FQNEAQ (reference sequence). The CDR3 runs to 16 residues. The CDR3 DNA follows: TGTGCCAGCAGCCCAAGGGGGGGCGGTCTCATAGATACGCAGTATTTT. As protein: CASSPRGGGLIDTQYF.

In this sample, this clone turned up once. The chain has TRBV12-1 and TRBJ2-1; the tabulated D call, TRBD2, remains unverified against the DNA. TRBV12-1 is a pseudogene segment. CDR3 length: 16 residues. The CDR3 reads CASSPATSGGFNEQFF. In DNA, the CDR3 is TGTGCCAGCAGCCCCGCGACTAGCGGGGGTTTCAATGAGCAGTTCTTC.

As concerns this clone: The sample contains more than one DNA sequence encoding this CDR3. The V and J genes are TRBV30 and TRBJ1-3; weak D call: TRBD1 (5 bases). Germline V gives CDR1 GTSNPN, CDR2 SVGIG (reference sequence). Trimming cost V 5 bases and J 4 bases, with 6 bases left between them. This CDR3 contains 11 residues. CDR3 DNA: TGTGCCTGGGGGGCCGGAAACACCATATATTTT. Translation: CAWGAGNTIYF.

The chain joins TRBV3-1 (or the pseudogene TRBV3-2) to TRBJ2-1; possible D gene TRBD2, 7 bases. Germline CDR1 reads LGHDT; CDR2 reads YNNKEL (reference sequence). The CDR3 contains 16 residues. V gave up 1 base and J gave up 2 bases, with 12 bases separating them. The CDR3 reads CASSQVGGATYNEQFF. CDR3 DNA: TGTGCCAGCAGCCAAGTAGGGGGGGCCACCTACAATGAGCAGTTCTTC.

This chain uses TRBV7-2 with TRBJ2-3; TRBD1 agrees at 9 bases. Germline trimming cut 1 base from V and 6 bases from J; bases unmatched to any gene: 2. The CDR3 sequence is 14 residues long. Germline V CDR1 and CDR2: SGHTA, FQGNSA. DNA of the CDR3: TGTGCCAGCAGCTTAGGAGGGACAGGGGATACGCAGTATTTT. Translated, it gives CASSLGGTGDTQYF.